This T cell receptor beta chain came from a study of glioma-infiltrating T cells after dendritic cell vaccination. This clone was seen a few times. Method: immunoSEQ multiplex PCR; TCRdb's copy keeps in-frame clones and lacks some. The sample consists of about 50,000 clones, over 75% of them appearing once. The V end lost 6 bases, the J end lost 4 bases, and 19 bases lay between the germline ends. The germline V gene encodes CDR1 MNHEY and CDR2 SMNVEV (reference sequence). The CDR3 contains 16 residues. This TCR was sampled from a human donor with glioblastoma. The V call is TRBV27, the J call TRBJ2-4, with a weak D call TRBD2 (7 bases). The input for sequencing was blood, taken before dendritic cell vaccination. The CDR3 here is CASRGAGVGIKNIQYF. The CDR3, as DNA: TGTGCCAGCAGGGGGGCGGGAGTGGGAATTAAAAACATTCAGTACTTC.